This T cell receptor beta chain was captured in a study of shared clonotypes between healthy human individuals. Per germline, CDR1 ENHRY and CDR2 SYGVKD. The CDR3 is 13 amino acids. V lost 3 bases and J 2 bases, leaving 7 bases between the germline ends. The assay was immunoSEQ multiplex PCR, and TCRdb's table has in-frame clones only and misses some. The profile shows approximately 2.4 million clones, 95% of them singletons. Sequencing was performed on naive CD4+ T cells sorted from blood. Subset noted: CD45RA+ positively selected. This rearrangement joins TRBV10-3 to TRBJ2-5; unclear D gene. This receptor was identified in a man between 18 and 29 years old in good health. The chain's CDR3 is CAISDPRQETQYF. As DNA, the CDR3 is TGTGCCATCAGTGACCCGAGACAAGAGACCCAGTACTTC.